This TCR beta chain is drawn from a study of blood T cell repertoires in COVID-19. Study background: Sources were T cells, B-cell-depleted T cells, or PBMCs; the material itself was cDNA or gDNA.

V dropped 2 bases and J dropped 0; count of bases not matched to a gene: 4. Per germline, CDR1 MRHNA and CDR2 SNTAGT. This CDR3 region has 17 residues. The method was immunoSEQ multiplex PCR; TCRdb's version includes in-frame clones alone and lacks a portion of them. The sample has about 180,000 clones; 84% are singletons. This rearrangement joins TRBV6-4 to TRBJ2-5; 12 positions match TRBD2. Material: PBMCs or T cells enriched from blood (not recorded which). The TCR originated in a man aged 50 to 59 who had recovered from COVID-19. Written as DNA, the CDR3 is TGTGCCAGCAGTGACAACACTAGCGGGGGGAACCAAGAGACCCAGTACTTC. Translation: CASSDNTSGGNQETQYF.